The text below deals with one T cell receptor (beta chain). This record comes from a study of T cell changes during pregnancy in multiple sclerosis. The data were produced by immunoSEQ multiplex PCR, yet TCRdb's version contains in-frame clones alone and is incomplete. The sample lists 60,000 to 85,000 clones, about 90% seen once, with 1.1% to 1.5% in the top ten. V gave up 4 bases and J gave up 1 base; unmatched junction bases: 6. Germline V gives CDR1 MNHEY, CDR2 SMNVEV (reference sequence). The CDR3 spans 15 residues. This TCR derives from a female donor in good health, enrolled as a control in a pregnancy study. The genes are TRBV27 and TRBJ2-5, with TRBD1 matching 7 bases. The source material was peripheral blood, sampled in the second trimester of pregnancy. CDR3 loop: CASSSLDRVQETQYF. The DNA of the CDR3 is TGTGCCAGCAGTTCCCTCGACAGGGTCCAAGAGACCCAGTACTTC.